This T cell receptor (beta chain) originates from a study of tumor-infiltrating lymphocytes in primary liver carcinoma. Whole-study context: Patients of both sexes were 30 to 69 years old. With diameters of about 4 to 11 cm, tumors were stage T1-T3 N0M0.

Co-extracted RNA and DNA came from roughly 20-30 mg of unsorted bulk tissue. With chronic HBV infection, the patients were also treatment-naive. A primer in the constant region served to generate TCR beta cDNA from approximately 460 ng of total RNA. Libraries covering TCR beta were generated through three nested multiplex PCR rounds (using a slightly modified ARM-PCR). Primers for the first two PCR rounds were TRBV1-TRBV30 forward primers and a C-beta reverse primer (about 9 cycles per round). TCRdb itself ran the multiplex PCR reads through MiXCR, one entry per CDR3 protein. The sample shows 85,000 to 100,000 distinct CDR3 sequences, just over 65% of them seen only once. Relative to its sample, this clonotype is medium-sized (0.01 to 0.1%). V lost 5 bases and J lost 5, with 12 bases in between. The CDR3 loop spans 13 amino acids. Germline loops: CDR1 SGHAT, CDR2 FQDESV (reference sequence).

The chain is built from TRBV11-1 and TRBJ2-5; D may be TRBD2 (5 bases). Material: tumor-adjacent normal liver tissue. This sequence was found in a man in his forties with primary liver carcinoma and hepatitis B virus infection. The chain's CDR3 is CASSSTRGETQYF. The CDR3 DNA reads as TGTGCCAGCAGCAGTACTAGAGGCGAGACCCAGTACTTC.